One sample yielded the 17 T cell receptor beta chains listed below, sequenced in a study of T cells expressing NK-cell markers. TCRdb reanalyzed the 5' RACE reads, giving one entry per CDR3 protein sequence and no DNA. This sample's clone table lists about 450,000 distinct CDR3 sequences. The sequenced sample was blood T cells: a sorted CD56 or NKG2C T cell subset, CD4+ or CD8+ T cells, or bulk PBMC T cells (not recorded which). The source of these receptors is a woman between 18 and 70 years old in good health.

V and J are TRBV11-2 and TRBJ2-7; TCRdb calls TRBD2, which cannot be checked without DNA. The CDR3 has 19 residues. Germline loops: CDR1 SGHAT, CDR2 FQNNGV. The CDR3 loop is CASSLIVAIPDSNSYEQYF.

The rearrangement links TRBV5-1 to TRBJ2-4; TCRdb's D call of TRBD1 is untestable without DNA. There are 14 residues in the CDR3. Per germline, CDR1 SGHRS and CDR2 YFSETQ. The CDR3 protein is CASSLDRGRDIQYF.

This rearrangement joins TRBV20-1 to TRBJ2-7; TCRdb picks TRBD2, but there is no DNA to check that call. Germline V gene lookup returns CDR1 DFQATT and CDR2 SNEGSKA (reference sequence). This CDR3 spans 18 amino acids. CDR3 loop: CSAQVTSGRPPSYYEQYF.

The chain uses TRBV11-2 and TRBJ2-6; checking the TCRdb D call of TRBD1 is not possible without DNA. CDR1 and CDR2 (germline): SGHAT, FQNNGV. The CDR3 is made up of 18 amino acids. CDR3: CASSPPRRPVSGANVLTF.

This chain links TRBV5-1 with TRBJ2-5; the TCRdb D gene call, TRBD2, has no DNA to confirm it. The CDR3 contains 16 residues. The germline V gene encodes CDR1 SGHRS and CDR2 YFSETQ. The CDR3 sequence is CASSLSGGREKETQYF.

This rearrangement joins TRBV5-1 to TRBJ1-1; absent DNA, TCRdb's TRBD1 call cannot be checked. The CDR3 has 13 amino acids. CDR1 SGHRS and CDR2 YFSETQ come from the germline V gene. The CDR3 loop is CASTIGTGTEAFF.

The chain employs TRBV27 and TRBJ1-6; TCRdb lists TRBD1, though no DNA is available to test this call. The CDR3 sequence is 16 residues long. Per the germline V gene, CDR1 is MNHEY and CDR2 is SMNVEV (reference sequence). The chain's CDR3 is CASSLRETGYNSPLHF.

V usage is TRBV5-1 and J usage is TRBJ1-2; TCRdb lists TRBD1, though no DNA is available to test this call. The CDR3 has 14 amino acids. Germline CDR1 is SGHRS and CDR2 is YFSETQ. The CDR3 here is CASSQAGTEHGYTF.

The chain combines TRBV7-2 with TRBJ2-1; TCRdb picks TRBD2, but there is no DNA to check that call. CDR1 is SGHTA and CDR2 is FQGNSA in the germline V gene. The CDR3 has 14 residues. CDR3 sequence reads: CASSFLREGNEQFF.

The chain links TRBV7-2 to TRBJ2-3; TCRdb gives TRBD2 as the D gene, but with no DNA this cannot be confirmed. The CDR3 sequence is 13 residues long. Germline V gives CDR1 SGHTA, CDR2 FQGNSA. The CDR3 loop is CASSSGTSAPQYF.

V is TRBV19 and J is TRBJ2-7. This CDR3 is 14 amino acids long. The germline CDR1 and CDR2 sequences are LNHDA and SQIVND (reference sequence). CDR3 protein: CASSIGGSSYEQYF. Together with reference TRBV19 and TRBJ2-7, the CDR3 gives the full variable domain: DGGITQSPKYLFRKEGQNVTLSCEQNLNHDAMYWYRQDPGQGLRLIYYSQIVNDFQKGDIAEGYSVSREKKESFPLTVTSAQKNPTAFYLCASSIGGSSYEQYFGPGTRLTVT.

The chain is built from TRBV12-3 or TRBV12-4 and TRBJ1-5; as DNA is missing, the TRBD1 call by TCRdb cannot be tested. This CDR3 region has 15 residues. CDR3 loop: CASSLGGVSNQPQHF.

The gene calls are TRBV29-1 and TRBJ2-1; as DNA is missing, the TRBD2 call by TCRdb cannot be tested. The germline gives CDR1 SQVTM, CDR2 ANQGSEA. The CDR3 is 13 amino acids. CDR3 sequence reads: CSVEWLEYNEQFF.

The CDR3 loop is CASSFLAGAQETQYF. The chain is built from TRBV12-3 or TRBV12-4 and TRBJ2-5; TCRdb outputs TRBD2, but without DNA this stays unchecked. This CDR3 is 15 amino acids long.

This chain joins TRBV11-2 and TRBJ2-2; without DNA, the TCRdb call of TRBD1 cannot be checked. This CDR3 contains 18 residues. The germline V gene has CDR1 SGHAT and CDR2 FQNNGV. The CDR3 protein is CASSSTYRVSYDTGELFF.

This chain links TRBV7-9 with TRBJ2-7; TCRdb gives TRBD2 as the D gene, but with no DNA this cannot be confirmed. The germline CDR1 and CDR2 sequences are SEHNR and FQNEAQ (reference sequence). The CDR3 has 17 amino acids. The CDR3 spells CASSLSQSGSISYEQYF.

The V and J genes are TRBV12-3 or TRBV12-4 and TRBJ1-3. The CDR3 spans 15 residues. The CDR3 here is CASSYYRDLENTIYF.